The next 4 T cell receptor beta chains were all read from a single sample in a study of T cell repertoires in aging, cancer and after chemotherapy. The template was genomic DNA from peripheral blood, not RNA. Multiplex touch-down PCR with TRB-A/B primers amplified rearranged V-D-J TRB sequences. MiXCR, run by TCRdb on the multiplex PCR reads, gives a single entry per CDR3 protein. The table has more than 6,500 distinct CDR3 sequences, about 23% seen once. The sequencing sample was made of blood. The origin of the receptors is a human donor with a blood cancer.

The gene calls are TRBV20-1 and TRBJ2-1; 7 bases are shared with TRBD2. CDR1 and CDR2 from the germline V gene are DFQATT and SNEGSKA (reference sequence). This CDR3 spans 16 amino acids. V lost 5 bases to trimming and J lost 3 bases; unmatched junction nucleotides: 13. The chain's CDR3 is CSAPHGLADIYNEQFF. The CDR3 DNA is TGCAGTGCTCCCCACGGGCTAGCGGACATCTACAATGAGCAGTTCTTC.

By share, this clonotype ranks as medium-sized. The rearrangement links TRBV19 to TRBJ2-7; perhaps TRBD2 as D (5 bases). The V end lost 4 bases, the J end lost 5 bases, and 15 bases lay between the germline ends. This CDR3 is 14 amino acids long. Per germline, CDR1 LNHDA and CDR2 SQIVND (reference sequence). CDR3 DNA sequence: TGTGCCAGTAGTACCCTACCGGGGAGCCACGAGCAGTACTTC. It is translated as CASSTLPGSHEQYF.

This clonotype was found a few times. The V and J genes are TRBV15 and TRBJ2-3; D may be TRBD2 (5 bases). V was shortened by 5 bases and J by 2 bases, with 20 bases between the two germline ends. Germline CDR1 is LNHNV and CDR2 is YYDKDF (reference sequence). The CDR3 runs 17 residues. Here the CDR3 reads CATSPSIPAGFTDTQYF. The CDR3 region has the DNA TGTGCCACCAGCCCCAGTATACCGGCGGGTTTCACAGATACGCAGTATTTT.

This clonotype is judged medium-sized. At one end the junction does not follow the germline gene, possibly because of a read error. CDR3 coding DNA: TGTGCCAGTAGTTTAGATAGCAATCAGCCCCAGCATTTT. Its translation: CASSLDSNQPQHF. This sequence joins TRBV19 and TRBJ1-5; D remains ambiguous. Germline V gene lookup returns CDR1 LNHDA and CDR2 SQIVND (reference sequence). This CDR3 has 13 residues.